The 21 T cell receptor beta chains below come from one sample, sequenced in a study of blood T cell repertoires in COVID-19. The repertoire was sequenced with immunoSEQ multiplex PCR; TCRdb's copy has only in-frame clones and lacks some. The table shows about 260,000 clones, with approximately 82% occurring only once. The specimen was peripheral blood. These receptors were obtained from a woman older than 75 with acute or convalescent COVID-19.

The rearrangement joins TRBV4-3 to TRBJ2-7; D may be TRBD2 (6 bases). V was pared by 4 bases and J by 0 bases, with 10 bases between. Germline V gene lookup returns CDR1 LGHNA and CDR2 YSLEER. The CDR3 has 14 amino acids. CDR3 nucleotides: TGCGCCAGCAGCCGCGGGACGGACTCCTACGAGCAGTACTTC. Its translation: CASSRGTDSYEQYF.

This clone showed up just a few times. The chain employs TRBV6-1 and TRBJ1-5; 8 bases are a match to TRBD1. The germline V gene encodes CDR1 MNHNS and CDR2 SASEGT. The CDR3 runs 16 residues. V dropped 2 bases and J dropped 2; count of bases not matched to a gene: 5. The DNA of the CDR3 is TGTGCCAGCAGTGAAAGGACAGGGCTGCGCAATCAGCCCCAGCATTTT. Amino acid sequence: CASSERTGLRNQPQHF.

The rearrangement links TRBV5-1 to TRBJ1-4; no clear D gene. Per the germline V gene, CDR1 is SGHRS and CDR2 is YFSETQ. The CDR3 contains 16 residues. The V and J ends lost 3 bases and 3 bases respectively, with 15 bases between them. CDR3: CASSSEGGLSNEKLFF. Here the CDR3 DNA reads TGCGCCAGCAGCTCGGAAGGCGGACTCTCTAATGAAAAACTGTTTTTT.

This chain links TRBV2 with TRBJ1-1, with a possible D match to TRBD1 (6 bases). This CDR3 comprises 14 residues. The germline gives CDR1 SNHLY, CDR2 FYNNEI. V was trimmed by 3 bases and J by 2 bases, leaving 10 bases between them. CDR3: CASSEGGGNTEAFF. The CDR3 nucleotides are TGTGCCAGCAGTGAGGGAGGGGGTAACACTGAAGCTTTCTTT.

The chain combines TRBV5-1 with TRBJ2-1; D is uncertain. This CDR3 is built from 15 residues. Germline V gene data show CDR1 as SGHRS and CDR2 as YFSETQ. Trimming shortened V by 3 bases and J by 0 bases, and 10 bases separated the two germline ends. The CDR3 DNA is TGCGCCAGCAGCTCGATGCTGAGCTCCTACAATGAGCAGTTCTTC. Its protein product is CASSSMLSSYNEQFF.

In the case of this clone: Different DNA sequences within this sample yield the same CDR3. This rearrangement joins TRBV5-4 to TRBJ1-2, with D possibly matching TRBD1 (6 bases). The V gene's germline CDR1 is SGHNT and CDR2 YYREEE (reference sequence). This CDR3 is 12 amino acids long. Trimming cost V 3 bases and J 4 bases, with 7 bases left between them. This CDR3 is CASSSDSYGYTF. In DNA, the CDR3 is TGTGCCAGCAGCTCGGACAGCTATGGCTACACCTTC.

The chain recombines TRBV18 with TRBJ2-2, with 10 bases lining up with TRBD1. The CDR3 runs 16 residues. Germline assignment: CDR1 KGHSH and CDR2 LQKENI. V was pared by 1 base and J by 4 bases, with 3 bases of the junction left unmatched. CDR3 region: CASSPRRQGATGELFF. The CDR3 region has the DNA TGTGCCAGCTCACCACGACGACAGGGGGCCACCGGGGAGCTGTTTTTT.

This chain joins TRBV15 and TRBJ2-2; D not resolved. The V and J ends lost 0 bases and 3 bases respectively, with 17 bases between them. The germline gives CDR1 LNHNV, CDR2 YYDKDF (reference sequence). The CDR3 totals 18 residues. This chain's CDR3 is CATSREWPGLMDTGELFF. The DNA for the CDR3 is TGTGCCACCAGCAGAGAATGGCCAGGTTTGATGGACACCGGGGAGCTGTTTTTT.

This clone was counted a single time. The CDR3 bases are TGCGCCAGCAGGCCTACGGGAAGCTCCTACAATGAGCAGTTCTTC. It encodes CASRPTGSSYNEQFF. The chain has TRBV5-1 and TRBJ2-1; D may be TRBD2 (5 bases). Trimming shortened V by 5 bases and J by 0 bases, and 12 bases separated the two germline ends. CDR1 is SGHRS, CDR2 YFSETQ, per germline. The CDR3 is made up of 15 amino acids.

The V call is TRBV15, the J call TRBJ2-3; 8 bases are a match to TRBD1. Germline lookup yields CDR1 LNHNV and CDR2 YYDKDF (reference sequence). The V segment lost 3 bases and the J segment 4 bases; nucleotides outside the gene matches: 3. The CDR3 runs to 14 residues. The DNA of the CDR3 is TGTGCCACCAGCAGTGGACAGGGCGCAGATACGCAGTATTTT. Translation gives CATSSGQGADTQYF.

The chain joins TRBV7-9 to TRBJ1-2; D might be TRBD1 (6 bases). CDR1 SEHNR and CDR2 FQNEAQ come from the germline V gene (reference sequence). The CDR3 totals 14 residues. With 7 bases removed from V and 2 bases from J, the gap between germline ends came to 14 bases. The CDR3 DNA is TGTGCCAGCACCCTACGGACAGAAAACTATGGCTACACCTTC. It yields the protein CASTLRTENYGYTF. The full variable domain, rest sourced from reference TRBV7-9 and TRBJ1-2, is DTGVSQNPRHKITKRGQNVTFRCDPISEHNRLYWYRQTLGQGPEFLTYFQNEAQLEKSRLLSDRFSAERPKGSFSTLEIQRTEQGDSAMYLCASTLRTENYGYTFGSGTRLTVV.

This rearrangement joins TRBV4-3 to TRBJ1-1; D gene ambiguous. Per germline, CDR1 LGHNA and CDR2 YSLEER. The CDR3 has 14 amino acids. The V and J ends lost 4 bases and 4 bases respectively, with 13 bases between them. The CDR3 DNA reads TGCGCCAGCAGCCTTCTCACACGGGGCACTGAAGCTTTCTTT. It specifies CASSLLTRGTEAFF.

A single count supports this clone. The chain joins TRBV12-3 or TRBV12-4 to TRBJ1-2, with D uncertain. CDR3 length equals 11 residues. The V end was cut by 2 bases, the J end by 6 bases, with 4 bases between. DNA for the CDR3: TGTGCCAGCAGTTTAACAGATGGCTACACCTTC. It translates to CASSLTDGYTF.

This chain uses TRBV7-2 with TRBJ1-6, with TRBD1 as a possible D gene (5 bases). Germline CDR1 and CDR2: SGHTA and FQGNSA. The CDR3 has 18 residues. V was pared by 2 bases and J by 6 bases, with 20 bases between. The CDR3 sequence is CASSLTPQGATGNSPLHF. The CDR3 DNA reads as TGTGCCAGCAGCTTAACTCCCCAGGGCGCGACGGGTAATTCACCCCTCCACTTT.

This clone was recorded only once. V is TRBV4-3 and J is TRBJ1-4; 7 bases match TRBD1. There are 16 residues in the CDR3. The V gene end was trimmed by 0 bases and the J gene end by 7 bases; junction bases not matched to a gene: 8. Germline loops: CDR1 LGHNA, CDR2 YSLEER. The CDR3, as DNA: TGCGCCAGCAGCCAAGACGCGACAGGGCGAATTGAAAAACTGTTTTTT. Translating gives CASSQDATGRIEKLFF.

The rearrangement joins TRBV9 to TRBJ2-7; D possibly corresponds to TRBD1 (6 bases). There are 15 residues in the CDR3. The V end was cut by 0 bases, the J end by 2 bases, with 12 bases between. Per the germline V gene, CDR1 is SGDLS and CDR2 is YYNGEE. CDR3 DNA sequence: TGTGCCAGCAGCGTAGATTCCGGGACAACCTACGAGCAGTACTTC. Protein sequence: CASSVDSGTTYEQYF.

V and J are TRBV18 and TRBJ2-5; a possible D gene is TRBD1 (5 bases). This CDR3 is 15 amino acids long. The ends were cut back, 6 bases at V and 5 bases at J, with 19 bases in the middle. The germline gives CDR1 KGHSH, CDR2 LQKENI. CDR3 DNA sequence: TGTGCCAGCTCGAAGGGAAGGGGCTTTGGCGAGACCCAGTACTTC. Its protein product is CASSKGRGFGETQYF.

V is TRBV4-2 and J is TRBJ2-3, with TRBD2 as a possible D gene (6 bases). CDR3 size: 17 residues. Trimming removed 0 bases from V and 0 bases from J, with 13 bases in between. Germline CDR1 and CDR2: LGHNA and YNFKEQ. CDR3 DNA sequence: TGTGCCAGCAGCCAAGAGGCCCCCGGGACTAGCACAGATACGCAGTATTTT. This encodes CASSQEAPGTSTDTQYF.

V is TRBV5-4 and J is TRBJ1-6; no reliable D call. The CDR3 runs to 13 residues. The V gene lost 0 bases and the J gene lost 7 bases, with 5 bases spanning the gap. The germline gives CDR1 SGHNT, CDR2 YYREEE (reference sequence). For the CDR3, the DNA is TGTGCCAGCAGCTTGGGGGCGAATTCACCCCTCCACTTT. Protein sequence: CASSLGANSPLHF.

This rearrangement joins TRBV5-1 to TRBJ1-1; 8 bases align to TRBD1. V trimming: 5 bases; J trimming: 5 bases; junction bases outside the gene matches: 8. This CDR3 region has 14 residues. The germline CDR1 and CDR2 sequences are SGHRS and YFSETQ. Here the CDR3 reads CASRWGQVETEAFF. For the CDR3, the DNA is TGCGCCAGCAGATGGGGACAGGTGGAAACTGAAGCTTTCTTT.

The chain joins TRBV6-6 to TRBJ2-3; D uncertain. The CDR3 covers 13 residues. Trimming shortened V by 0 bases and J by 2 bases, and 3 bases separated the two germline ends. CDR1 and CDR2 from the germline V gene are MNHNY and SVGAGI (reference sequence). The CDR3 sequence is CASSYSYTDTQYF. The CDR3 bases are TGTGCCAGCAGTTACTCCTACACAGATACGCAGTATTTT.